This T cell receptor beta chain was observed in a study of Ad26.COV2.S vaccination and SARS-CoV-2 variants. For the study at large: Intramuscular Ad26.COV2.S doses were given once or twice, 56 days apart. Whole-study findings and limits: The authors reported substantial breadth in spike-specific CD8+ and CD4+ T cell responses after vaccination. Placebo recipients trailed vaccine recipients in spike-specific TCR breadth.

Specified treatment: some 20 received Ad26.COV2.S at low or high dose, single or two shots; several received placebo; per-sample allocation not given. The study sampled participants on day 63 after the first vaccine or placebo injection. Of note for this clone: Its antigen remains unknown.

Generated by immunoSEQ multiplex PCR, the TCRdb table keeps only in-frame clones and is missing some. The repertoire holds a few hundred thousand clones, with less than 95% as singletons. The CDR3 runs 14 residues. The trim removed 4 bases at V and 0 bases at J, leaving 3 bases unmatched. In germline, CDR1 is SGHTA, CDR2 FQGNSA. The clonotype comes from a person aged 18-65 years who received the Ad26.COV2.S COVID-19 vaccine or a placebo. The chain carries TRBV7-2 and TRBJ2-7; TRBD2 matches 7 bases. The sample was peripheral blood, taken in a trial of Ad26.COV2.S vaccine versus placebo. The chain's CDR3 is CASSSQRDSYEQYF. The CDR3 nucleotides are TGTGCCAGCAGCTCCCAGCGGGACTCCTACGAGCAGTACTTC.